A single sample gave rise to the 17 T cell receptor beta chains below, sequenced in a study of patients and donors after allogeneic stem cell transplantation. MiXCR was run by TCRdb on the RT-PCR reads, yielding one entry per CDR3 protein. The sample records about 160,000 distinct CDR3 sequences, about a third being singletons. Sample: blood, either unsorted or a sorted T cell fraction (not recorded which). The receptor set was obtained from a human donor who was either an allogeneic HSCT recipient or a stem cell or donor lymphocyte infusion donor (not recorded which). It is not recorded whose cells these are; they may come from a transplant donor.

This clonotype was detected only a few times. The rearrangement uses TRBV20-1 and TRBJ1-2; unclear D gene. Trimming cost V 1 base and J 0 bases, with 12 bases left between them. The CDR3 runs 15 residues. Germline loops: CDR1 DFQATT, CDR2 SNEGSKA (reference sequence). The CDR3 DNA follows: TGCAGTGCTAGAGGGTTTACAGAGGCTAACTATGGCTACACCTTC. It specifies CSARGFTEANYGYTF.

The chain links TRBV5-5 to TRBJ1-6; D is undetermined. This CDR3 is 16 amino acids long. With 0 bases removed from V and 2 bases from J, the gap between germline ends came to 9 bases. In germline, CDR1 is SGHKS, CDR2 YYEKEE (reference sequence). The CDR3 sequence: CASSLELLPYNSPLHF. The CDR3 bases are TGTGCCAGCAGCTTGGAGCTACTACCCTATAATTCACCCCTCCACTTT.

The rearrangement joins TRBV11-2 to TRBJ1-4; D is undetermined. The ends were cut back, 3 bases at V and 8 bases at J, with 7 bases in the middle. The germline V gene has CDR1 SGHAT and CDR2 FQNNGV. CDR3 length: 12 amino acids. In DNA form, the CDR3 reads TGTGCCAGCAGCTTCTCGGGGGAAAAACTGTTTTTT. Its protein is CASSFSGEKLFF.

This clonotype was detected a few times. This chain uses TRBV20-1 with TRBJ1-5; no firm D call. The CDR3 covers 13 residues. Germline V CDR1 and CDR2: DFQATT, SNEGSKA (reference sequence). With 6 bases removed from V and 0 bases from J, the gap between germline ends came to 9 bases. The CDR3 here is CSARRYSNQPQHF. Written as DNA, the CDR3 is TGCAGTGCGAGACGGTATAGCAATCAGCCCCAGCATTTT.

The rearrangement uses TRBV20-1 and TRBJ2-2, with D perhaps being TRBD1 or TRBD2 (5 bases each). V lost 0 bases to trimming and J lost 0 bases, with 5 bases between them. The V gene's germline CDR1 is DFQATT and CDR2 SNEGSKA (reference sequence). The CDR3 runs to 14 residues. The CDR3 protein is CSAREGPNTGELFF. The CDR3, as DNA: TGCAGTGCTAGAGAGGGACCGAACACCGGGGAGCTGTTTTTT.

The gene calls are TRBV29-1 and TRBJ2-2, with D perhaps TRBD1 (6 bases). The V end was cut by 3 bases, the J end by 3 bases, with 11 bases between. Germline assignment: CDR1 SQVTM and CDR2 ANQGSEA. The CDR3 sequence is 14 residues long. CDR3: CSVEVGADTGELFF. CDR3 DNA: TGCAGCGTTGAGGTGGGGGCGGACACCGGGGAGCTGTTTTTT.

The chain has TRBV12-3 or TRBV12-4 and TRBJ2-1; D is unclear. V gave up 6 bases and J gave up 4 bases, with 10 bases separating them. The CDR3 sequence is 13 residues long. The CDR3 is CASRTGIYNEQFF. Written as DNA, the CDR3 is TGTGCCAGCAGGACTGGAATTTACAATGAGCAGTTCTTC.

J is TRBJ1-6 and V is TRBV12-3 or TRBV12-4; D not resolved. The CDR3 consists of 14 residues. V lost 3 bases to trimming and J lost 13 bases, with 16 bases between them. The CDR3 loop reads CASSLVPPRAPLHF. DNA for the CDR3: TGTGCCAGCAGTTTGGTCCCCCCTCGGGCCCCCCTCCACTTT.

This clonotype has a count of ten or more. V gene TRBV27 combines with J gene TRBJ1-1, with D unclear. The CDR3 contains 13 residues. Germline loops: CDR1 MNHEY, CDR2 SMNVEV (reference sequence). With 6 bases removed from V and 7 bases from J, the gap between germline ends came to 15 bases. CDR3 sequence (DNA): TGTGCCAGCAGACACAGTGTTTTTCATGAAGCTTTCTTT. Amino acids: CASRHSVFHEAFF.

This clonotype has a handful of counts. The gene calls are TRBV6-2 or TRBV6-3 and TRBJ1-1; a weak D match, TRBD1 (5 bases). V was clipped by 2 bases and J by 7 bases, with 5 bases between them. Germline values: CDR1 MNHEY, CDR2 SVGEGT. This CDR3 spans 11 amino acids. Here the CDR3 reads CASSYRGEAFF. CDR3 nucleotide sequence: TGTGCCAGCAGTTACAGGGGTGAAGCTTTCTTT.

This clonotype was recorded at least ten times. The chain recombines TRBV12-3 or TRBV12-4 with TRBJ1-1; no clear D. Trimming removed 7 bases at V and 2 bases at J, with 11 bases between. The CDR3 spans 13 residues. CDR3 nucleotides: TGTGCCAGCAACCCCTCACAAAACACTGAAGCTTTCTTT. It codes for CASNPSQNTEAFF.

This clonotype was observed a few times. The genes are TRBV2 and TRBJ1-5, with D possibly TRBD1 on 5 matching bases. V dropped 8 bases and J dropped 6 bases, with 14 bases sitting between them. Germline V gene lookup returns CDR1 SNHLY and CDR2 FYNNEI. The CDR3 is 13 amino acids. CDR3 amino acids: CASGAGRAQPQHF. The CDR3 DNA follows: TGTGCCAGCGGGGCAGGGAGGGCTCAGCCCCAGCATTTT.

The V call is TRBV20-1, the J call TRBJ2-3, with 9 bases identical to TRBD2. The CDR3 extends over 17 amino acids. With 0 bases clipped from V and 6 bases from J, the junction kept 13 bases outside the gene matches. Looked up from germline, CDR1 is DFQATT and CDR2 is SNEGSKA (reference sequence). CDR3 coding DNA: TGCAGTGCTAGAGATCGGGCTAGCGGGGCCCCCTGGGATACGCAGTATTTT. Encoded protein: CSARDRASGAPWDTQYF.

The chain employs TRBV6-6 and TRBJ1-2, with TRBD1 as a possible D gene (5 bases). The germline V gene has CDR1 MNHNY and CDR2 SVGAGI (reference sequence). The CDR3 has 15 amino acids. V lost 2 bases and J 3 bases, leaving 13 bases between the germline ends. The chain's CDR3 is CASSYLPRADYGYTF. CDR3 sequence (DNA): TGTGCCAGCAGTTACCTCCCCAGGGCGGACTATGGCTACACCTTC.

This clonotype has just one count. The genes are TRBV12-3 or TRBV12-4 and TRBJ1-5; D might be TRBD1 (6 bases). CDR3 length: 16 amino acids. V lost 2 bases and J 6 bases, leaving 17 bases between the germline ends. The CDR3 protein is CASSLSTGPRGQPQHF. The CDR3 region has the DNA TGTGCCAGCAGTTTAAGCACAGGGCCAAGGGGTCAGCCCCAGCATTTT.

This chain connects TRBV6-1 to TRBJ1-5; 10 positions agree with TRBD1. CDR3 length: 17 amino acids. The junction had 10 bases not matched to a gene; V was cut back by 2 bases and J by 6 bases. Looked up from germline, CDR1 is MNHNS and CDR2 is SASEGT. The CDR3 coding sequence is TGTGCCAGCAGTGAAAGGGGCCTGACAGGGGGCTTTCAGCCCCAGCATTTT. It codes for CASSERGLTGGFQPQHF.

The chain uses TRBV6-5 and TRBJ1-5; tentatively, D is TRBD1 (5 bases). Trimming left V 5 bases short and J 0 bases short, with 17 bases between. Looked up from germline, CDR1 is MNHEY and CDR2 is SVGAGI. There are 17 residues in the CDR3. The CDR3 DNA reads TGTGCCAGCAGTCCCCAGGGTATGGGGGTTAGCAATCAGCCCCAGCATTTT. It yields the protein CASSPQGMGVSNQPQHF.